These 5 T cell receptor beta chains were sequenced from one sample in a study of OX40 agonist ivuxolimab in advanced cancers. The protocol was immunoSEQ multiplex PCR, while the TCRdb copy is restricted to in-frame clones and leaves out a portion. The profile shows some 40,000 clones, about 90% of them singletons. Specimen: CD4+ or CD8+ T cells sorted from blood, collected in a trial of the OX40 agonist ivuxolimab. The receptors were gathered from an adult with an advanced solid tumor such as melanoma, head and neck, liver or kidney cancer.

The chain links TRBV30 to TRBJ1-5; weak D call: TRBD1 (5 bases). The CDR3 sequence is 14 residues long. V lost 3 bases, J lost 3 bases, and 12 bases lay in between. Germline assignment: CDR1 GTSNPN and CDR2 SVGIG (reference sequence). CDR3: CAWRAGQVNQPQHF. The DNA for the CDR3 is TGTGCCTGGAGGGCTGGACAAGTCAATCAGCCCCAGCATTTT.

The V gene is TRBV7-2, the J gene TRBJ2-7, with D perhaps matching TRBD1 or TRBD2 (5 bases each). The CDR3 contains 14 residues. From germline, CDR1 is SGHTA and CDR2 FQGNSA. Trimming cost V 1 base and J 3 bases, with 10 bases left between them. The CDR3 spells CASSLEGRIYEQYF. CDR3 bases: TGTGCCAGCAGCTTAGAGGGACGGATCTACGAGCAGTACTTC. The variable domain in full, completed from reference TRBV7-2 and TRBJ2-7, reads GAGVSQSPSNKVTEKGKDVELRCDPISGHTALYWYRQSLGQGLEFLIYFQGNSAPDKSGLPSDRFSAERTGGSVSTLTIQRTQQEDSAVYLCASSLEGRIYEQYFGPGTRLTVT.

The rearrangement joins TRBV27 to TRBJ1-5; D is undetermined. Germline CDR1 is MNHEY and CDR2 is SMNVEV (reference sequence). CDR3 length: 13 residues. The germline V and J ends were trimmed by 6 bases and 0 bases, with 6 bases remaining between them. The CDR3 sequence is CASSTYSNQPQHF. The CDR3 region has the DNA TGTGCCAGCAGCACCTATAGCAATCAGCCCCAGCATTTT.

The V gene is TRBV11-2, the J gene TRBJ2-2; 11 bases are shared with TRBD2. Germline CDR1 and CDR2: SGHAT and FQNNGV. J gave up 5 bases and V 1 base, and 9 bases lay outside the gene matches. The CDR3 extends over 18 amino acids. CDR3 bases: TGTGCCAGCAGCTTAGCTGTACTAGCGGGAGCTAATACCGGGGAGCTGTTTTTT. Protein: CASSLAVLAGANTGELFF.

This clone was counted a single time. CDR3 amino acids: CASSQDLGRAYEQYF. CDR3 coding DNA: TGCGCCAGCAGCCAAGATCTGGGGCGGGCCTACGAGCAGTACTTC. The chain links TRBV4-1 to TRBJ2-7; D may be TRBD1 or TRBD2 (5 bases each). This CDR3 contains 15 residues. CDR1 is MGHRA, CDR2 YSYEKL, per germline. Trimming pared 0 bases from V and 2 bases from J, leaving 11 bases between.